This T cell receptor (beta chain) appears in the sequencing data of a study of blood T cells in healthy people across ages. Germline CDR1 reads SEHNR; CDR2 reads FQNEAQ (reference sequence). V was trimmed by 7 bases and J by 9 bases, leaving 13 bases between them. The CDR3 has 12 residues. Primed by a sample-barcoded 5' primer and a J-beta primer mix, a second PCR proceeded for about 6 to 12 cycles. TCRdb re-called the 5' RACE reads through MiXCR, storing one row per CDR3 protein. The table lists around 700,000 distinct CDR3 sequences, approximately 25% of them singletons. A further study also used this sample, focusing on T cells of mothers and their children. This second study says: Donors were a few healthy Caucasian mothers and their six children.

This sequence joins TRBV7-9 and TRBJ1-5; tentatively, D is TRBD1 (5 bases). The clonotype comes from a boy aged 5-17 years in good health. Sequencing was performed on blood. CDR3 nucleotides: TGTGCCAGCACCCTGGGGGTTGGGCCCCAGCATTTT. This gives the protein CASTLGVGPQHF.